These 5 T cell receptor beta chains originate from one sample sequenced in a study of blood T cell repertoires in COVID-19. This table comes from immunoSEQ multiplex PCR, and its TCRdb copy is limited to in-frame clones, with some not included. Of some 400,000 clones detected, over 75% appear once; the ten largest clones hold about 10%. Sequenced input: peripheral blood. The receptors derive from a woman in her twenties or thirties with COVID-19, enrolled during active disease.

The gene calls are TRBV3-1 (or the pseudogene TRBV3-2) and TRBJ2-1, with D possibly TRBD1 on 6 matching bases. This CDR3 region has 14 residues. V shed 3 bases and J shed 10 bases, with 16 bases lying between them. Germline CDR1 reads LGHDT; CDR2 reads YNNKEL (reference sequence). This CDR3 reads CASSHRGSDEEQFF. CDR3 DNA sequence: TGTGCCAGCAGCCATAGGGGGAGCGACGAGGAGCAGTTCTTC.

V usage is TRBV7-8 and J usage is TRBJ2-7; maybe TRBD2 (5 bases). Germline V gene data show CDR1 as SGHVS and CDR2 as FQNEAQ. The V end lost 3 bases, the J end lost 0 bases, and 9 bases lay between the germline ends. The CDR3 loop spans 14 amino acids. CDR3 sequence (DNA): TGTGCCAGCAGCTTGGCCGGGATCTCCTACGAGCAGTACTTC. It translates to CASSLAGISYEQYF.

This clone was observed a few times. The chain joins TRBV7-8 to TRBJ1-4, with D unclear. The V gene lost 5 bases and the J gene lost 5 bases, with 15 bases spanning the gap. Germline CDR1 reads SGHVS; CDR2 reads FQNEAQ. CDR3 length: 15 amino acids. The CDR3 sequence is CASSRKAGINEKLFF. The CDR3 nucleotides are TGTGCCAGCAGCCGGAAGGCCGGGATAAATGAAAAACTGTTTTTT.

The V gene is TRBV5-1, the J gene TRBJ2-7; 7 nucleotides agree with TRBD2. The CDR3 covers 15 residues. After removal of 0 bases from V and 7 bases from J, the junction contained 10 bases not matched to a gene. Germline-derived CDR1 and CDR2 are SGHRS and YFSETQ. The CDR3 DNA sequence: TGCGCCAGCAGCTTGGCCAAGGCGGGAGTGGCTGAGCAGTACTTC. Encoded protein: CASSLAKAGVAEQYF.

The genes are TRBV7-8 and TRBJ2-7, with TRBD1 matching over 10 bases. V was pared by 5 bases and J by 2 bases, with 6 bases of the junction left unmatched. CDR3 length: 15 residues. From germline, CDR1 is SGHVS and CDR2 FQNEAQ. CDR3 residues: CASSPGTGAAYEQYF. The CDR3 region has the DNA TGTGCCAGCAGCCCGGGGACAGGGGCTGCCTACGAGCAGTACTTC.